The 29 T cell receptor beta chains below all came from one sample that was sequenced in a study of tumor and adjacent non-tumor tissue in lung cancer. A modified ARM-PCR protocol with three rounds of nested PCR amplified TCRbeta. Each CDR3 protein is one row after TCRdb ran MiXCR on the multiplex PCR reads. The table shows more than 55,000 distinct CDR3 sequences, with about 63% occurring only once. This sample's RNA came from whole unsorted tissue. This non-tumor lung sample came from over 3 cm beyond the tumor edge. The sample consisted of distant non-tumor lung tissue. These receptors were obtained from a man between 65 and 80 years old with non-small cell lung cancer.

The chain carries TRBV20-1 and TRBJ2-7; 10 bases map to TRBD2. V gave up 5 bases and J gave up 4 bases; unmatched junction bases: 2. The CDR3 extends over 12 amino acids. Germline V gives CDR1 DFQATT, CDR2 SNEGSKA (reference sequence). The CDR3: CSAGLADYEQYF. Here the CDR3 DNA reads TGCAGTGCTGGACTAGCGGATTACGAGCAGTACTTC.

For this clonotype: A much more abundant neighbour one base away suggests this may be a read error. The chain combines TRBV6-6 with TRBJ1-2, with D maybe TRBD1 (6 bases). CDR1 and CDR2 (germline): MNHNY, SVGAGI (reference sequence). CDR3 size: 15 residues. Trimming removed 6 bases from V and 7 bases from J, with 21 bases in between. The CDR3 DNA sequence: TGTGCCAGCAGCTTAAACCGGGACAACGGTTCTGGCTACACCTTC. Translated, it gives CASSLNRDNGSGYTF.

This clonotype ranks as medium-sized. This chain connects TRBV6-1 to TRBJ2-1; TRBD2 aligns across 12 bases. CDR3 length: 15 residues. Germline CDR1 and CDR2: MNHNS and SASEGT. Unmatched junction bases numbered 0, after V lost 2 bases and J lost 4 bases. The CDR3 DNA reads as TGTGCCAGCAGTGAAACTAGCGGGGGGTACAATGAGCAGTTCTTC. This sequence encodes CASSETSGGYNEQFF.

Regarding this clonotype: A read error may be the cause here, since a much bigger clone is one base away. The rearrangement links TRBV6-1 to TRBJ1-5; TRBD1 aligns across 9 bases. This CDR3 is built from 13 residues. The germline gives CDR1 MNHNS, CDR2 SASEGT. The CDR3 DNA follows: TGTGCCAGCGCAACAGGGGGCAATCAGCGCCAGCATTTT. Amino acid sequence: CASATGGNQRQHF.

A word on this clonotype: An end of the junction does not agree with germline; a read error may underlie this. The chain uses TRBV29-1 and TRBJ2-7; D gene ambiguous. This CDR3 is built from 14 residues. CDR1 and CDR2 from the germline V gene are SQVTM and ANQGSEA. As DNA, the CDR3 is TGCAACGTTGAAGAGCTCGGTGGGGATTACGAACAGTACTTC. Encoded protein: CNVEELGGDYEQYF.

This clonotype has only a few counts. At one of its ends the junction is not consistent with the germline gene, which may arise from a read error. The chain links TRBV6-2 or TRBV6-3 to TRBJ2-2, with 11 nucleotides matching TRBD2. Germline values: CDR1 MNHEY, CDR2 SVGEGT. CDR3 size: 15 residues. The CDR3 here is CASSTGLADTGELFF. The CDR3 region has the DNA TGTGCCAGCAGTACGGGACTAGCGGACACTGGGGAGCTGTTTTTT.

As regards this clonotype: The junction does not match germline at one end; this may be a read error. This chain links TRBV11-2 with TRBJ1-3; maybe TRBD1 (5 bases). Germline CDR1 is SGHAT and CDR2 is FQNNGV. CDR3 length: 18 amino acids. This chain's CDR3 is CASSLQAGNALPGNTIYF. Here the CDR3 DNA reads TGTGCCAGCAGCTTACAAGCAGGGAATGCCCTACCTGGGAACACCATATATTTT.

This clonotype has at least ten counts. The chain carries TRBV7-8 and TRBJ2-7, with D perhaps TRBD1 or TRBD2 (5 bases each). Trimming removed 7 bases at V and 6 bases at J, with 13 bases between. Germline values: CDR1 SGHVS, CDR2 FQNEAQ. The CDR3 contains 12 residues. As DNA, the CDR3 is TGTGCCAGCACCGATGACGGGGCCGAGCAGTACTTC. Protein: CASTDDGAEQYF.

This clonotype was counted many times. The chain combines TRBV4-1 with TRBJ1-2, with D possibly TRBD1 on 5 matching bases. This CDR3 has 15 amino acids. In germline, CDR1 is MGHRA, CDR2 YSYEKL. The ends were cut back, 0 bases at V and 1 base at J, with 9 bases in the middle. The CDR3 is CASSQEQGLNYGYTF. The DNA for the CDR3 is TGCGCCAGCAGCCAAGAGCAGGGCCTTAACTATGGCTACACCTTC.

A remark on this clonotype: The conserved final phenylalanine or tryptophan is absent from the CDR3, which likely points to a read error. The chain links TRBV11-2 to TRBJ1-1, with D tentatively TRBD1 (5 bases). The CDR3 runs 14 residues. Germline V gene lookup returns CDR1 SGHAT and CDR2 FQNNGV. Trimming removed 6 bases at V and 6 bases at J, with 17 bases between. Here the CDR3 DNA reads TGTGCCAGCAGGCCAGGGCAAGGGTACTCTGAAGCTTTCCTT. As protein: CASRPGQGYSEAFL.

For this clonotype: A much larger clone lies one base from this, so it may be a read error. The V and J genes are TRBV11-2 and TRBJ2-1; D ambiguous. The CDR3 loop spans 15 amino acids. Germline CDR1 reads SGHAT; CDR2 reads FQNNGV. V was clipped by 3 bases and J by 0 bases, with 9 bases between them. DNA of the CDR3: TGTGCCAGCAGCTTCTGGGCAGCCTCCTACAATGAGCAGTTCTTC. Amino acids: CASSFWAASYNEQFF.

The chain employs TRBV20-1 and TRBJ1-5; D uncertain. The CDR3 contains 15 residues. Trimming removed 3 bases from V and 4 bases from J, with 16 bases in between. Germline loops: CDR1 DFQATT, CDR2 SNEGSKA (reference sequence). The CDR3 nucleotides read TGCAGTGCTAGGAAAGGACGGGGTCGGAATCAGCCCCAGCATTTT. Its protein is CSARKGRGRNQPQHF.

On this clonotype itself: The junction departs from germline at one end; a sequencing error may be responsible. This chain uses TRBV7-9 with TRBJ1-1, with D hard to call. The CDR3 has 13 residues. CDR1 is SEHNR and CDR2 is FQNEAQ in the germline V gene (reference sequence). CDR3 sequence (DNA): TGTGCCAACAGCTTCGGGGTTGTCGCTGAAGCTTTCTTT. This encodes CANSFGVVAEAFF.

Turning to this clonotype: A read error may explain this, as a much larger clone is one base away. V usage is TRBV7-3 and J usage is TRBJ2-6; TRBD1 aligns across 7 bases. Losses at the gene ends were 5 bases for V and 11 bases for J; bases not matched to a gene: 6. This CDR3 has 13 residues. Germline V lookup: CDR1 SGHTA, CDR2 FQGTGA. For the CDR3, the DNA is TGTGCCAGCAGCCAGAGTGACAGGGACGTCCTGACTTTC. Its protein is CASSQSDRDVLTF. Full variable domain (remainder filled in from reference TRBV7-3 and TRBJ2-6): GAGVSQTPSNKVTEKGKYVELRCDPISGHTALYWYRQSLGQGPEFLIYFQGTGAADDSGLPNDRFFAVRPEGSVSTLKIQRTERGDSAVYLCASSQSDRDVLTFGAGSRLTVL.

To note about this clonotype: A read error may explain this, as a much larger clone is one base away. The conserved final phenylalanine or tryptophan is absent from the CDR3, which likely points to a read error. The CDR3 nucleotides are TGCAGCATAGGGCAAGAGACCCAGTACTTA. This codes for CSIGQETQYL. The J gene is TRBJ2-5, the V gene TRBV29-1; no reliable D call. The CDR3 sequence is 10 residues long. Trimming left V 8 bases short and J 2 bases short, with 6 bases between. Germline V gene lookup returns CDR1 SQVTM and CDR2 ANQGSEA.

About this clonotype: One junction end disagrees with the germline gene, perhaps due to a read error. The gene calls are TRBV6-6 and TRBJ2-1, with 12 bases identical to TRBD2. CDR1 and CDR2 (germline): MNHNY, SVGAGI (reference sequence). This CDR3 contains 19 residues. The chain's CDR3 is CASRLPTSGSTGFYNEQSF. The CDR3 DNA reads TGTGCCAGCAGACTCCCGACTAGCGGGAGTACAGGGTTCTACAATGAGCAGTCCTTC.

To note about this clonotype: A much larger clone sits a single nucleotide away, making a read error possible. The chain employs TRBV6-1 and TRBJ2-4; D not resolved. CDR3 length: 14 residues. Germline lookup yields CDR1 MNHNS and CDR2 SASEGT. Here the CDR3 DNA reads TGTGCCAGCAGTGAAGCAGTAGCCAAAAACATTCGGTACTTC. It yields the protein CASSEAVAKNIRYF.

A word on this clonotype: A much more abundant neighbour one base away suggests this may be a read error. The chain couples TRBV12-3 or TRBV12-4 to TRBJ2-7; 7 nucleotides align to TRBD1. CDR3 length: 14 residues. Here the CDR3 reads CANSSGTASYEQYF. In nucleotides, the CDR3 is TGTGCCAACAGTTCCGGGACAGCCTCCTACGAGCAGTACTTC.

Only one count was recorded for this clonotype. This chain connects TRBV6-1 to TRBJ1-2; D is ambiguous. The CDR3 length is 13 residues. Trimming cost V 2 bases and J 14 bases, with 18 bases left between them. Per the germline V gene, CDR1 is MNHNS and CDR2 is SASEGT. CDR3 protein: CASSEYLSYDYTF. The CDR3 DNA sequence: TGTGCCAGCAGTGAATATCTATCCTATGACTATACCTTC.

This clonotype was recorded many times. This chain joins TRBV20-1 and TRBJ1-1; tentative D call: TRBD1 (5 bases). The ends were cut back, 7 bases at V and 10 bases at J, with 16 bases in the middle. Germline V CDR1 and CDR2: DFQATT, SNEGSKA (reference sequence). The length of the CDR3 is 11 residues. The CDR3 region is CSVPHRGRAFF. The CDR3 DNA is TGCAGTGTTCCACACCGGGGGAGAGCTTTCTTT.

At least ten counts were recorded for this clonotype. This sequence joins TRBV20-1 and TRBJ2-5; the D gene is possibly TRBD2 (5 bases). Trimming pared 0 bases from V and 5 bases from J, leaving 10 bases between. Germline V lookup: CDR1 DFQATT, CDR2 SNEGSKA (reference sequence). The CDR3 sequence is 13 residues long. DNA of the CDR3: TGCAGTGCTAGAGATCCAGGCGGGGAGACCCAGTACTTC. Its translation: CSARDPGGETQYF.

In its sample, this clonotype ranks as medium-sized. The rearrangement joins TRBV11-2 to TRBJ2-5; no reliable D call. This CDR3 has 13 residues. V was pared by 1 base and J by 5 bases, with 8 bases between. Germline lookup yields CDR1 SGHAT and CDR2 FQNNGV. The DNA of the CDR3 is TGTGCCAGCAGCTTAGCTGGCTGGGAGACCCAGTACTTC. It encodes CASSLAGWETQYF.

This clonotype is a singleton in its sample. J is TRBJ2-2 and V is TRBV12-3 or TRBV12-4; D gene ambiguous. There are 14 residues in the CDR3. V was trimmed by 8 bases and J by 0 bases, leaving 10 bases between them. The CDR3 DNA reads TGTGCCAGCTCTAGTAGAACGAACACCGGGGAGCTGTTTTTT. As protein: CASSSRTNTGELFF.

CDR3 amino acids: CASSPLVAGGVGTQYF. The CDR3 DNA follows: TGTGCCAGTAGCCCGTTGGTTGCGGGAGGAGTGGGTACGCAGTATTTT. The gene calls are TRBV7-9 and TRBJ2-3; 8 nucleotides match TRBD2. The CDR3 extends over 16 amino acids. V trimming: 9 bases; J trimming: 8 bases; junction bases outside the gene matches: 19. CDR1 is SEHNR and CDR2 is FQNEAQ in the germline V gene (reference sequence).

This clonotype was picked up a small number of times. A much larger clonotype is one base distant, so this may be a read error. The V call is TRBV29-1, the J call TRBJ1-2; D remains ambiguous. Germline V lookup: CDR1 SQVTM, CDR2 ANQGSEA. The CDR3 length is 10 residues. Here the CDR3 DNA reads TGCAGCGTTGAGGCGCAGAGCCCCCATTTC. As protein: CSVEAQSPHF.

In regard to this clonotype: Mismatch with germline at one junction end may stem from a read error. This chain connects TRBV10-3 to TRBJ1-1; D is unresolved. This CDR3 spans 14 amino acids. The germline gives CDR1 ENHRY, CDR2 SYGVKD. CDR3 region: CSISESVVNTEAFF. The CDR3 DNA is TGTTCCATCAGTGAGTCTGTTGTCAACACTGAAGCTTTCTTT.

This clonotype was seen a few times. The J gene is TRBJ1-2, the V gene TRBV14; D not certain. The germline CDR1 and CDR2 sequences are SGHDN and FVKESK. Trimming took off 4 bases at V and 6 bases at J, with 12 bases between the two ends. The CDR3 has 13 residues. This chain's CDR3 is CASSRVGGDGYTF. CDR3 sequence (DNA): TGTGCCAGCAGCCGTGTCGGAGGAGATGGCTACACCTTC.

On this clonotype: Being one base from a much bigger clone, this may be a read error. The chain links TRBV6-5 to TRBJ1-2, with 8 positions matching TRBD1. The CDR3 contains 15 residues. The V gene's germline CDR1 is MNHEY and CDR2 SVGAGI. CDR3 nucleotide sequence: TGTGCCAGCAGTAGCTGGCCAGGGGGCAACTATGGCTACATCTTC. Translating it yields CASSSWPGGNYGYIF.

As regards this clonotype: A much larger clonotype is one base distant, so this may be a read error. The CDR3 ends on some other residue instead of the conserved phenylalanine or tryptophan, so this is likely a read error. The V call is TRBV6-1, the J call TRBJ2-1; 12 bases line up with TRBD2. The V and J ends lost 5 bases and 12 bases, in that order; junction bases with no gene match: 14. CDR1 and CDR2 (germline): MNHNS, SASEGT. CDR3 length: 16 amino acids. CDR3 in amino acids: CASSRLAGDRFSGQFS. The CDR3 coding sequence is TGTGCCAGCAGTCGACTAGCGGGAGACAGATTTTCTGGGCAGTTCTCC.